Detailed here is one TCR beta chain. The data derive from a study of blood T cell repertoires in COVID-19. The overall study: Both acute and convalescent COVID-19 samples were obtained from the United States, Italy and Spain. T cells, B-cell-depleted T cells, or PBMCs supplied cDNA or gDNA.

Sequenced by immunoSEQ multiplex PCR; TCRdb stores in-frame clones only, minus some. Of 75,000 to 95,000 clones listed, around 90% are singletons. V was pared by 6 bases and J by 4 bases, with 3 bases of the junction left unmatched. Germline CDR1 reads MDHEN; CDR2 reads SYDVKM. There are 13 residues in the CDR3. The origin of this receptor is a man aged 45 to 65 with active COVID-19. Sequencing was done on a sample of peripheral blood. V gene TRBV28 combines with J gene TRBJ1-2, with 9 nucleotides matching TRBD1. Here the CDR3 reads CASSKTGGYGYTF. CDR3 in DNA: TGTGCCAGCAGCAAGACAGGGGGCTATGGCTACACCTTC.